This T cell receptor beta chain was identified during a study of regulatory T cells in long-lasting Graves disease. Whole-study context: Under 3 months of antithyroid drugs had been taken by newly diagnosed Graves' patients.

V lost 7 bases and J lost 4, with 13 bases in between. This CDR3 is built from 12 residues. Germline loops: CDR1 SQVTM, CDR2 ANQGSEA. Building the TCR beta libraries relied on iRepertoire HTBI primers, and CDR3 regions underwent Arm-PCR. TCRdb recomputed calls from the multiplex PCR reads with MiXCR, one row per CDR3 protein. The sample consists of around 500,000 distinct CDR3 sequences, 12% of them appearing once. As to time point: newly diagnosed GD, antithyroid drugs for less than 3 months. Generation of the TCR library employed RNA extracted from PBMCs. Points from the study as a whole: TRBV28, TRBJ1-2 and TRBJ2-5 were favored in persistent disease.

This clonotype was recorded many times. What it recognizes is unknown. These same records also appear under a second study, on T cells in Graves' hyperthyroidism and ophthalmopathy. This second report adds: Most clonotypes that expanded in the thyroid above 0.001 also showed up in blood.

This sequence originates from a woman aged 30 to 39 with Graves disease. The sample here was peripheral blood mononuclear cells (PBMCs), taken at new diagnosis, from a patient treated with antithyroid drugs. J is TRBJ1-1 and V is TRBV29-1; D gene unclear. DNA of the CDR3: TGCAGCGCAATAAGCCAAATCACTGAAGCTTTCTTT. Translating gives CSAISQITEAFF.